The 30 T cell receptor beta chains below come from one sample, sequenced in a study of CD8+CD57+ T cells in acquired aplastic anemia (dated by TCRdb to the late 2010s). The sequencing machine was an Illumina HiSeq 2000. TCR beta VDJ combination and CDR3 sequence profiling used genomic DNA as the template. TCRdb reworked the public reads: Q25 trimming with fastp, MiXCR clone assembly, productive beta chains retained. Every distinct CDR3 protein forms one entry, paired with its most common genes and DNA. The table for this sample lists about 70,000 distinct CDR3 sequences; around half of them were counted only once. The ten largest make up approximately 8.6% of the sample. The specimen was sorted CD4+, CD8+, or CD8+CD57+ T cells (not recorded which) from PBMCs. The receptor set was obtained from a human donor in good health, serving as a control.

This clonotype was seen repeatedly, ten times or more. The gene calls are TRBV4-1 and TRBJ2-3, with a tentative D call TRBD1 (6 bases). This CDR3 contains 17 residues. The V end was cut by 0 bases, the J end by 6 bases, with 19 bases between. Germline CDR1 reads MGHRA; CDR2 reads YSYEKL. The CDR3 DNA is TGCGCCAGCAGCCAAGATCCTCACTGGTCAGGGGACGATACGCAGTATTTT. It specifies CASSQDPHWSGDDTQYF.

The table lists this clonotype with many counts. The chain employs TRBV5-1 and TRBJ2-1; no firm D call. This CDR3 is built from 13 residues. The germline V and J ends were trimmed by 0 bases and 9 bases, with 10 bases remaining between them. Germline lookup yields CDR1 SGHRS and CDR2 YFSETQ. In nucleotides, the CDR3 is TGCGCCAGCAGCTTGGAGGCGCGTATTGAGCAGTTCTTC. Translating gives CASSLEARIEQFF.

V usage is TRBV19 and J usage is TRBJ2-7; the match to TRBD1 covers 11 bases. V dropped 9 bases and J dropped 1; count of bases not matched to a gene: 8. Germline V gene lookup returns CDR1 LNHDA and CDR2 SQIVND (reference sequence). CDR3 size: 15 residues. CDR3 coding DNA: TGTGCCAGCAGCCCGGACAGGGGGCGATCCTACGAGCAGTACTTC. It is translated as CASSPDRGRSYEQYF.

CDR3: CASSVMGGGLTDTQYF. Written as DNA, the CDR3 is TGTGCCAGCAGCGTAATGGGGGGGGGCCTCACAGATACGCAGTATTTT. V and J are TRBV9 and TRBJ2-3; possibly TRBD2 for D (7 bases). This CDR3 contains 16 residues. The V end was cut by 1 base, the J end by 2 bases, with 14 bases between. The V gene's germline CDR1 is SGDLS and CDR2 YYNGEE.

This clonotype appeared many times. CDR3 loop: CASSVSGGFTGELFF. The CDR3 DNA sequence: TGTGCCAGCAGCGTTAGCGGGGGTTTCACCGGGGAGCTGTTTTTT. The chain joins TRBV9 to TRBJ2-2, with TRBD2 identical over 9 bases. The germline V gene encodes CDR1 SGDLS and CDR2 YYNGEE. Trimming cost V 2 bases and J 4 bases; bases outside gene matches: 3. The CDR3 consists of 15 residues.

As to this clonotype: One end of the junction varies from germline; a read error may be responsible. The chain links TRBV7-9 to TRBJ1-2; D may be TRBD1 (5 bases). The germline V gene encodes CDR1 SEHNR and CDR2 FQNEAQ (reference sequence). The CDR3 extends over 15 amino acids. The CDR3 nucleotides are TGTGCCAGCAGCTTAATCCCGGGGCAGGGCTATGGCTACGCCTTC. Its translation: CASSLIPGQGYGYAF.

Details on this clonotype: The junction shows a germline mismatch at one end, possibly a read error. V gene TRBV2 combines with J gene TRBJ1-5, with 7 bases matching TRBD1. Per germline, CDR1 SNHLY and CDR2 FYNNEI. The CDR3 is 14 residues long. The CDR3 reads CASREGQANQPQHF. In DNA, the CDR3 is TGTGCCAGCAGGGAAGGACAGGCTAATCAGCCCCAGCATTTT.

Comment on this clonotype: This sequence may be a read error, since a much larger clone differs from it by one base. V is TRBV6-1 and J is TRBJ1-1; D is possibly TRBD1 (5 bases). Germline CDR1 is MNHNS and CDR2 is SASEGT. This CDR3 region has 14 residues. CDR3 bases: TGTGCCAGCAGTACGGGAGTGTCGGGGACTGAAGCTCTCTTT. It specifies CASSTGVSGTEALF.

As for this clonotype: This CDR3 is missing its conserved last phenylalanine or tryptophan, likely due to a read error. This sequence joins TRBV10-3 and TRBJ1-3, with 12 bases fitting TRBD1. After removal of 6 bases from V and 2 bases from J, the junction contained 2 bases not matched to a gene. The germline V gene has CDR1 ENHRY and CDR2 SYGVKD. There are 15 residues in the CDR3. The CDR3 region has the DNA TGTGCCATCAGGGGACAGGGGGCAACTGGAAACACCATATATCTT. It is translated as CAIRGQGATGNTIYL.

V is TRBV24-1 and J is TRBJ2-5; TRBD1 matches 7 bases. The DNA end lines up better with TRBJ2-7; the J call may be wrong. CDR1 and CDR2 from the germline V gene are KGHDR and SFDVKD. The CDR3 extends over 12 amino acids. CDR3 nucleotides: TGTGCCACCCAAGGACAGGTGACCGAGCAGTACTTC. This gives the protein CATQGQVTEQYF.

The V gene is TRBV2, the J gene TRBJ2-7, with 8 bases that match TRBD2. Losses at the gene ends were 4 bases for V and 5 bases for J; bases not matched to a gene: 10. The CDR3 is made up of 15 amino acids. Germline lookup yields CDR1 SNHLY and CDR2 FYNNEI. This chain's CDR3 is CASSASHSGVNEQYF. The CDR3 DNA sequence: TGTGCCAGCAGTGCTAGCCATAGCGGGGTCAACGAGCAGTACTTC.

V usage is TRBV10-1 and J usage is TRBJ2-7; TRBD1 matches 7 bases. Germline V CDR1 and CDR2: WNHNN, SYGVQD (reference sequence). The CDR3 totals 16 residues. V shed 8 bases, J shed 1 base, and the junction held 14 bases outside the gene matches. The CDR3 nucleotides read TGCGCCAGCTCTCTAATTGGACAGGCCCGATCCTACGAGCAGTACTTC. This codes for CASSLIGQARSYEQYF.

As regards this clonotype: Since no conserved phenylalanine or tryptophan closes the CDR3, a read error is the likely cause. The chain uses TRBV11-1 and TRBJ1-2; no clear D gene. Trimming removed 1 base at V and 6 bases at J, with 18 bases between. CDR1 is SGHAT, CDR2 FQDESV, per germline (reference sequence). The CDR3 has 16 amino acids. This chain's CDR3 is CASSLGSAGGGNGYTL. The DNA for the CDR3 is TGTGCCAGCAGCTTAGGTTCGGCAGGCGGAGGGAATGGCTACACCCTC.

The chain uses TRBV29-1 and TRBJ1-1, with D perhaps TRBD1 (6 bases). Trimming stripped 0 bases from V and 4 bases from J, with 12 bases between. This CDR3 is built from 14 residues. Per the germline V gene, CDR1 is SQVTM and CDR2 is ANQGSEA. DNA of the CDR3: TGCAGCGTTGAAGATGGGCAGGGGACCACTGAAGCTTTCTTT. It yields the protein CSVEDGQGTTEAFF.

This clonotype was counted only a few times. This chain uses TRBV7-9 with TRBJ1-1; tentatively, D is TRBD1 (5 bases). Trimming stripped 6 bases from V and 7 bases from J, with 18 bases between. Germline CDR1 reads SEHNR; CDR2 reads FQNEAQ (reference sequence). The CDR3 runs 14 residues. The DNA for the CDR3 is TGTGCCAGCAGTCCGGATGTGGGGGGAGGTGAAGCTTTCTTT. This gives the protein CASSPDVGGGEAFF.

J is TRBJ1-2 and V is TRBV10-3; 10 positions match TRBD1. This CDR3 has 13 residues. The trim removed 10 bases at V and 8 bases at J, leaving 10 bases unmatched. CDR1 and CDR2 (germline): ENHRY, SYGVKD. In DNA form, the CDR3 reads TGTGCCACCACTCCGGGACAGGGGATAGGCTACACCTTC. Translating it yields CATTPGQGIGYTF.

This sequence joins TRBV20-1 and TRBJ2-7, with 9 bases fitting TRBD1. V dropped 6 bases and J dropped 1; count of bases not matched to a gene: 10. The CDR3 totals 15 residues. The germline V gene encodes CDR1 DFQATT and CDR2 SNEGSKA (reference sequence). CDR3 protein: CSANTGGIASYEQYF. In nucleotides, the CDR3 is TGCAGTGCGAACACAGGGGGCATCGCGTCCTACGAGCAGTACTTC.

The rearrangement links TRBV15 to TRBJ1-1, with 9 bases lining up with TRBD1. CDR1 is LNHNV and CDR2 is YYDKDF in the germline V gene (reference sequence). The V and J ends lost 5 bases and 6 bases, in that order; junction bases with no gene match: 7. This CDR3 region has 14 residues. CDR3 amino acids: CATSLRTGEAEAFF. CDR3 DNA sequence: TGTGCCACCAGCCTTAGGACAGGGGAGGCTGAAGCTTTCTTT.

In this sample, this clonotype turned up a few times. V and J are TRBV20-1 and TRBJ2-5, with D possibly being TRBD1 (6 bases). Trimming stripped 5 bases from V and 1 base from J, with 8 bases between. The CDR3 is 12 amino acids. CDR1 is DFQATT and CDR2 is SNEGSKA in the germline V gene (reference sequence). The CDR3 nucleotides are TGCAGTGCTCAGGACAGCCAAGAGACCCAGTACTTC. Residues: CSAQDSQETQYF.

This chain connects TRBV10-1 to TRBJ1-2; TRBD1 might be the D (5 bases). The germline gives CDR1 WNHNN, CDR2 SYGVQD (reference sequence). The CDR3 length is 14 residues. V gave up 2 bases and J gave up 4 bases, with 11 bases separating them. The CDR3 region has the DNA TGCGCCAGCAGTGAGGACAGCACTAGCTATGGCTACACCTTC. Residues: CASSEDSTSYGYTF.

This sequence joins TRBV10-3 and TRBJ2-7; D could derive from TRBD1 or TRBD2 (6 bases each). The V end was cut by 4 bases, the J end by 4 bases, with 14 bases between. The CDR3 sequence is 14 residues long. The germline gives CDR1 ENHRY, CDR2 SYGVKD. CDR3 sequence reads: CAISGLTGGYEQYF. In DNA form, the CDR3 reads TGTGCCATCAGTGGCCTGACAGGAGGGTACGAGCAGTACTTC.

CDR3 loop: CATSESKGTEGPYEQYV. For the CDR3, the DNA is TGTGCCACCAGTGAATCTAAAGGGACAGAAGGCCCCTACGAGCAGTACGTC. The V call is TRBV24-1, the J call TRBJ2-7; 7 bases line up with TRBD1. V shed 4 bases and J 2 bases; nucleotides not matched to a gene: 13. Germline V gives CDR1 KGHDR, CDR2 SFDVKD. CDR3 length equals 17 residues.

This clonotype was counted many times. The chain is built from TRBV7-2 and TRBJ2-7; D perhaps matches TRBD1 (7 bases). V was cut by 5 bases and J by 0 bases, with 14 bases left in between. Germline V CDR1 and CDR2: SGHTA, FQGNSA. The CDR3 consists of 15 residues. CDR3 bases: TGTGCCAGCAGCGCCCGGGGGACAGCCTCCTACGAGCAGTACTTC. Translating gives CASSARGTASYEQYF. Full variable domain (missing parts from reference TRBV7-2 and TRBJ2-7): GAGVSQSPSNKVTEKGKDVELRCDPISGHTALYWYRQSLGQGLEFLIYFQGNSAPDKSGLPSDRFSAERTGGSVSTLTIQRTQQEDSAVYLCASSARGTASYEQYFGPGTRLTVT.

Within the sample, this clonotype is medium-sized (0.01 to 0.1%). This chain connects TRBV20-1 to TRBJ2-7, with D maybe TRBD2 (5 bases). Trimming stripped 1 base from V and 0 bases from J, with 7 bases between. The CDR3 length is 13 residues. Per germline, CDR1 DFQATT and CDR2 SNEGSKA (reference sequence). DNA for the CDR3: TGCAGTGCTAGAGTAGCGCGCTCCTACGAGCAGTACTTC. Translation: CSARVARSYEQYF.

The rearrangement uses TRBV5-6 and TRBJ2-3, with 12 positions matching TRBD2. The CDR3 sequence is 16 residues long. In germline, CDR1 is SGHDT, CDR2 YYEEEE. J lost 5 bases, V lost 2 bases, and 6 bases had no gene match. CDR3 DNA sequence: TGTGCCAGCAGCTTTCCTAGCGGGGGGGCCTTAGATACGCAGTATTTT. Protein sequence: CASSFPSGGALDTQYF. The entire variable domain, with the rest obtained from reference TRBV5-6 and TRBJ2-3, is as follows: DAGVTQSPTHLIKTRGQQVTLRCSPKSGHDTVSWYQQALGQGPQFIFQYYEEEERQRGNFPDRFSGHQFPNYSSELNVNALLLGDSALYLCASSFPSGGALDTQYFGPGTRLTVL.

In regard to this clonotype: The junction differs from germline at one of its ends, possibly a read error. The chain carries TRBV4-1 and TRBJ2-7; TRBD1 matches at 9 bases. The CDR3 contains 15 residues. Germline loops: CDR1 MGHRA, CDR2 YSYEKL. The CDR3 reads CPSSQGQGASTEQYF. For the CDR3, the DNA is TGCCCCAGCAGCCAGGGACAGGGAGCCTCTACCGAGCAGTACTTC.

The rearrangement uses TRBV20-1 and TRBJ2-5, with a weak D call TRBD2 (5 bases). The length of the CDR3 is 16 residues. V lost 6 bases and J lost 5, with 25 bases in between. Germline loops: CDR1 DFQATT, CDR2 SNEGSKA (reference sequence). For the CDR3, the DNA is TGCAGTGCGACTATAAACACCGGGGAGCTGAGGGAGACCCAGTACTTC. Its translation is CSATINTGELRETQYF.

This clonotype was recorded at least ten times. The genes are TRBV29-1 and TRBJ2-2; tentatively, D is TRBD1 (6 bases). The V gene lost 5 bases and the J gene lost 1 base, with 14 bases spanning the gap. CDR1 is SQVTM, CDR2 ANQGSEA, per germline. This CDR3 comprises 15 residues. CDR3 nucleotide sequence: TGCAGCGTTCGGGGAGCCAGGGGGAACACCGGGGAGCTGTTTTTT. Translating it yields CSVRGARGNTGELFF.

This clonotype was seen once. At one end the junction does not follow the germline gene, possibly because of a read error. The V call is TRBV4-1, the J call TRBJ2-1; D possibly corresponds to TRBD1 (6 bases). Germline assignment: CDR1 MGHRA and CDR2 YSYEKL. The CDR3 spans 17 residues. This chain's CDR3 is CASSSGVKDSSYNVQFF. DNA of the CDR3: TGCGCCAGCAGCTCCGGAGTCAAGGACAGCTCCTACAATGTGCAGTTCTTC.

This clonotype is judged medium-sized. J is TRBJ2-5 and V is TRBV10-3; TRBD2 matches 10 bases. The CDR3 sequence is 17 residues long. Trimming cost V 0 bases and J 1 base; bases outside gene matches: 5. Germline V gene data show CDR1 as ENHRY and CDR2 as SYGVKD. CDR3 residues: CAISESSGGVAQETQYF. CDR3 nucleotides: TGTGCCATCAGTGAGTCGAGCGGGGGGGTCGCCCAAGAGACCCAGTACTTC.